This T cell receptor beta chain was identified in a study of shared clonotypes between healthy human individuals. CDR1 and CDR2 (germline): MNHEY, SMNVEV (reference sequence). The germline V and J ends were trimmed by 6 bases and 4 bases, with 16 bases remaining between them. The CDR3 is made up of 14 amino acids. Sequencing was performed with immunoSEQ multiplex PCR; in TCRdb, only in-frame clones are kept and a portion is missing. The sample contains about 100,000 clones, over 40% of which appear only once. The chain employs TRBV27 and TRBJ2-7; D is unclear. The sequence was collected from a woman in her thirties or forties in good health. Some clones in this sample may be carry-over from other donors' samples. The material sequenced was PBMCs. CDR3 DNA: TGTGCCAGCAGCCCTTCGACCGAAAATTACGAGCAGTACTTC. Protein sequence: CASSPSTENYEQYF.